This T cell receptor beta chain was observed in a study of blood T cells in healthy people across ages. Points from the study as a whole: Long-lived donors carried more naive CD4+ cells and greater diversity than aged donors.

This clonotype was seen ten or more times. Its antigen is as yet unknown. Donors were systemically healthy Caucasian individuals from Russia aged about 6 to 90 years. Combining a sample-barcoded 5' primer with a J-beta primer mix, a second PCR ran for roughly 6 to 11 cycles. From each sample, at least 3 million paired-end reads containing CDR3 were obtained. MiXCR, run by TCRdb on the 5' RACE reads, gives a single entry per CDR3 protein. The sample records some 1.7 million distinct CDR3 sequences, roughly 27% being singletons. The CDR3 totals 14 residues. V was shortened by 6 bases and J by 4 bases, with 19 bases between the two germline ends. Per germline, CDR1 SQVTM and CDR2 ANQGSEA.

The chain is built from TRBV29-1 and TRBJ2-7, with D possibly being TRBD2 (6 bases). The sequenced sample was blood. This TCR came from a woman under 40 in good health. The CDR3 reads CSVPQRGNFYEQYF. The CDR3 DNA follows: TGCAGCGTGCCCCAACGCGGGAACTTTTACGAGCAGTACTTC.